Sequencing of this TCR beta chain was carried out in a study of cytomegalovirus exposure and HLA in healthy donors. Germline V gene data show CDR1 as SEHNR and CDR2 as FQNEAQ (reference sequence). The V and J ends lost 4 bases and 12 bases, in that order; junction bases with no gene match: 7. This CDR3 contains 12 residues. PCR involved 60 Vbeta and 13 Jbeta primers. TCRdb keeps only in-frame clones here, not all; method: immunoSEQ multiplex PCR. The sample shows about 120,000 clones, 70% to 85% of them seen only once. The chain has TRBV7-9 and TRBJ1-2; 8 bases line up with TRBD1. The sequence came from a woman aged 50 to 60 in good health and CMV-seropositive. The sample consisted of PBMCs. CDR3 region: CASSSGDRRDTF. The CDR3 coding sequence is TGTGCCAGCAGCTCAGGGGACAGGAGGGACACCTTC.